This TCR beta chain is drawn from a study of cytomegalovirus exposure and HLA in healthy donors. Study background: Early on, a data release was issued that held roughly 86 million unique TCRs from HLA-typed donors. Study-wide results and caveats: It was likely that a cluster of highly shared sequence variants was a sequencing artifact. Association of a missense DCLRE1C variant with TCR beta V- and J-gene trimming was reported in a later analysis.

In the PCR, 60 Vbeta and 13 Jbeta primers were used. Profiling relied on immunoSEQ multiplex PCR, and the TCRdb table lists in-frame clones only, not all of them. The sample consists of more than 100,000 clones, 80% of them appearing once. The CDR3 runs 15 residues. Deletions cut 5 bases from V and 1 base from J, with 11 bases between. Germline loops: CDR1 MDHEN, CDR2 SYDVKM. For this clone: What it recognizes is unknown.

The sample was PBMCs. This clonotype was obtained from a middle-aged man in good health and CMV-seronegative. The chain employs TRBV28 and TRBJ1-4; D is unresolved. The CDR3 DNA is TGTGCCAGCAGTAGCCTGGGGAGAACTAATGAAAAACTGTTTTTT. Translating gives CASSSLGRTNEKLFF.